The 9 T cell receptor beta chains listed next were all sequenced from one sample in a study of control samples from healthy donors and cancer patients. Profiled with immunoSEQ multiplex PCR; TCRdb holds only in-frame clones, not every one. The profile covers 75,000 to 95,000 clones, with 80% to 95% appearing a single time and around 1.5% taken by the ten largest. The source material was blood. These receptors all come from a woman in her 30s in good health.

This clone was found a few times. V usage is TRBV6-4 and J usage is TRBJ2-3; perhaps TRBD2 as D (6 bases). V dropped 2 bases and J dropped 3 bases, with 9 bases sitting between them. In germline, CDR1 is MRHNA, CDR2 SNTAGT. The CDR3 has 14 amino acids. The CDR3 DNA reads TGTGCCAGCAGTGACGGGGGAGGTACAGATACGCAGTATTTT. It codes for CASSDGGGTDTQYF.

This clone showed up just a few times. The chain couples TRBV28 to TRBJ1-4; 7 nucleotides agree with TRBD1. V trimming: 8 bases; J trimming: 7 bases; junction bases outside the gene matches: 7. The CDR3 loop spans 13 amino acids. Germline V gene lookup returns CDR1 MDHEN and CDR2 SYDVKM. CDR3 sequence: CASDRAGGEKLFF. CDR3 nucleotide sequence: TGTGCCAGCGACAGGGCTGGGGGTGAAAAACTGTTTTTT. The full variable domain, rest sourced from reference TRBV28 and TRBJ1-4, is DVKVTQSSRYLVKRTGEKVFLECVQDMDHENMFWYRQDPGLGLRLIYFSYDVKMKEKGDIPEGYSVSREKKERFSLILESASTNQTSMYLCASDRAGGEKLFFGSGTQLSVL.

The chain carries TRBV19 and TRBJ2-1; D gene ambiguous. Trimming took 4 bases from V and 7 from J, leaving 8 bases between them. From germline, CDR1 is LNHDA and CDR2 SQIVND (reference sequence). The CDR3 is 12 residues long. CDR3 in DNA: TGTGCCAGTAGTAGATCCAGGAATGAGCAGTTCTTC. As protein: CASSRSRNEQFF.

The genes are TRBV6-6 and TRBJ2-2; TRBD1 aligns across 7 bases. The V segment lost 2 bases and the J segment 6 bases; nucleotides outside the gene matches: 6. CDR1 is MNHNY, CDR2 SVGAGI, per germline (reference sequence). The CDR3 has 15 amino acids. The CDR3 bases are TGTGCCAGCAGTTACACGACAGGGAAATCCGGGGAGCTGTTTTTT. Amino acids: CASSYTTGKSGELFF.

The V gene is TRBV19, the J gene TRBJ2-1, with 10 bases matching TRBD2. Looked up from germline, CDR1 is LNHDA and CDR2 is SQIVND (reference sequence). This CDR3 region has 15 residues. With V trimmed by 6 bases and J by 7 bases, 9 bases remained unmatched. Written as DNA, the CDR3 is TGTGCCAGTAGGGCTAGCGGGGGTTATGGGAATGAGCAGTTCTTC. This gives the protein CASRASGGYGNEQFF.

The gene calls are TRBV7-9 and TRBJ2-7; D gene uncertain. This CDR3 spans 12 amino acids. Germline V gene data show CDR1 as SEHNR and CDR2 as FQNEAQ (reference sequence). The V end was cut by 4 bases, the J end by 4 bases, with 8 bases between. The CDR3 reads CASSSGDYEQYF. CDR3 sequence (DNA): TGTGCCAGCAGCTCCGGCGATTACGAGCAGTACTTC.

This clone showed up just once. The chain combines TRBV6-6 with TRBJ1-2; D is possibly TRBD1 (6 bases). Trimming removed 6 bases at V and 5 bases at J, with 10 bases between. This CDR3 has 12 residues. Germline V gives CDR1 MNHNY, CDR2 SVGAGI (reference sequence). The CDR3 sequence: CASRPQGYGYTF. The CDR3 DNA reads TGTGCCAGCAGGCCACAGGGTTATGGCTACACCTTC.

The chain has TRBV7-9 and TRBJ2-7, with D hard to call. CDR1 SEHNR and CDR2 FQNEAQ come from the germline V gene (reference sequence). The CDR3 has 12 residues. The ends were cut back, 5 bases at V and 2 bases at J, with 7 bases in the middle. For the CDR3, the DNA is TGTGCCAGCAGCCCCTATCCCTACGAGCAGTACTTC. Its protein is CASSPYPYEQYF.

The chain joins TRBV7-9 to TRBJ2-3, with TRBD2 matching over 10 bases. This CDR3 has 15 amino acids. CDR1 is SEHNR and CDR2 is FQNEAQ in the germline V gene (reference sequence). Unmatched junction bases numbered 4, after V lost 5 bases and J lost 2 bases. The CDR3 loop reads CASSRGTSDTDTQYF. The DNA for the CDR3 is TGTGCCAGCAGCCGCGGGACTAGCGACACAGATACGCAGTATTTT.